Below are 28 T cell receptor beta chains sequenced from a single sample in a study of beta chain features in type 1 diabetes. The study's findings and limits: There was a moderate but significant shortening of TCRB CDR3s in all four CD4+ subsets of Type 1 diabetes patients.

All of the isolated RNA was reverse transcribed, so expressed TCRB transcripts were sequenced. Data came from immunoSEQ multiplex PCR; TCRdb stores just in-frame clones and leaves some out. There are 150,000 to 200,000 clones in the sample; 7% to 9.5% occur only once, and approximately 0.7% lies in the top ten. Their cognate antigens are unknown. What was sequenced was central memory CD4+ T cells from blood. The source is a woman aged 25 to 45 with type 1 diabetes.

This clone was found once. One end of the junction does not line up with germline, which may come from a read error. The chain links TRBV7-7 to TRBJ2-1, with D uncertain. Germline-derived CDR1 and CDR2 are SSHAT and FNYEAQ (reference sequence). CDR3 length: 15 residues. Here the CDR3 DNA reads TGTGCTAGCAGCTTAGGCTTTACTACATACAATGAGCAGTTCTTC. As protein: CASSLGFTTYNEQFF.

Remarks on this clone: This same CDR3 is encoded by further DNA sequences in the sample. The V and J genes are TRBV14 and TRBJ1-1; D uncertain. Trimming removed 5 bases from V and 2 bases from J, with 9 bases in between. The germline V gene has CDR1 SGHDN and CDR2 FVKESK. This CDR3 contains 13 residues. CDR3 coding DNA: TGTGCCAGCAGCAGGAACAGAAACACTGAAGCTTTCTTT. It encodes CASSRNRNTEAFF. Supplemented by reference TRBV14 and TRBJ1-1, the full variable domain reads EAGVTQFPSHSVIEKGQTVTLRCDPISGHDNLYWYRRVMGKEIKFLLHFVKESKQDESGMPNNRFLAERTGGTYSTLKVQPAELEDSGVYFCASSRNRNTEAFFGQGTRLTVV.

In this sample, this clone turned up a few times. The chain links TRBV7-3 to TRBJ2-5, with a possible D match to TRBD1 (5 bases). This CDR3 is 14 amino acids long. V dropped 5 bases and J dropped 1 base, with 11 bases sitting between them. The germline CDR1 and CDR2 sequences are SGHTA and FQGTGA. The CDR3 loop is CASSPDSFQETQYF. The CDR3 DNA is TGTGCCAGCAGCCCAGACAGCTTCCAAGAGACCCAGTACTTC.

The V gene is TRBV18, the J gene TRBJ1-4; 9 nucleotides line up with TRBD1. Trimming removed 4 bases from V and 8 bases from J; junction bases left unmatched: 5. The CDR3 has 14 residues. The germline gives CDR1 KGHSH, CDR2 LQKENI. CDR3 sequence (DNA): TGTGCCAGCTCACGAGGACAGGGGAGGGAAAAACTGTTTTTT. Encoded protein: CASSRGQGREKLFF.

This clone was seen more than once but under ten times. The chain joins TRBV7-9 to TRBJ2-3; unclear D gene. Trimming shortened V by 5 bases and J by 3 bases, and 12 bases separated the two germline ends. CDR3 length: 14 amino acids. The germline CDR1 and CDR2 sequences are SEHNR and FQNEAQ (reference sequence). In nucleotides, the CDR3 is TGTGCCAGCAGCAGGAGACGACCAACAGATACGCAGTATTTT. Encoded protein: CASSRRRPTDTQYF.

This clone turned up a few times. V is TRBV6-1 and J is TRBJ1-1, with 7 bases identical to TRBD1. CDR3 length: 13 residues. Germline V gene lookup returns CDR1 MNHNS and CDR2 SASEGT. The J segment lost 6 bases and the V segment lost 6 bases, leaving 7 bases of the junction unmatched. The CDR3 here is CASRLTGTAEAFF. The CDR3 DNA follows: TGTGCCAGCAGGTTGACAGGGACCGCTGAAGCTTTCTTT.

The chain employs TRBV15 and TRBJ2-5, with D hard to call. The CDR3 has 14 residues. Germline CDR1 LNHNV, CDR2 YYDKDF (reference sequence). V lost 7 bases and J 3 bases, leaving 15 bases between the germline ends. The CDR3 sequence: CATTRSRSEETQYF. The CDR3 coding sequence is TGTGCCACCACCCGATCACGTTCGGAAGAGACCCAGTACTTC.

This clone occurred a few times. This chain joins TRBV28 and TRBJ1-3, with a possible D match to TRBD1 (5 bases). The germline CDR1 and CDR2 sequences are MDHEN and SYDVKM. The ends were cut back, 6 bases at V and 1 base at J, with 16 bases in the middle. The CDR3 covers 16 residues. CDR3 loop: CASSRWGTRSGNTIYF. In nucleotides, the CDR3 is TGTGCCAGCAGCCGTTGGGGCACGAGATCTGGAAACACCATATATTTT.

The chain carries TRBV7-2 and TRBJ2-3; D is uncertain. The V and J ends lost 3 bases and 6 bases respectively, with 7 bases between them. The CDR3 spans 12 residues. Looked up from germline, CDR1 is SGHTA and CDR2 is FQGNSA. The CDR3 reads CASSFLSDTQYF. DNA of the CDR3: TGTGCCAGCAGCTTTCTTTCGGATACGCAGTATTTT.

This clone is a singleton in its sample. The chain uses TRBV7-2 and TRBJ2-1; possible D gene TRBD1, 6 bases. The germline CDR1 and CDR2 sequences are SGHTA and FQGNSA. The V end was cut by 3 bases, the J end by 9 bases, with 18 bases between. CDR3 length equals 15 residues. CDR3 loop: CASSFRTDPSGEQFF. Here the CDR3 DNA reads TGTGCCAGCAGCTTCCGGACAGACCCCTCGGGTGAGCAGTTCTTC.

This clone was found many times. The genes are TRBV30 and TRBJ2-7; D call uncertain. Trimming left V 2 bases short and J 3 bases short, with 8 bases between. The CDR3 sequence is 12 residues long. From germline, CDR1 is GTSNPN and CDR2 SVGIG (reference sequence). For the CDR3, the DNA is TGTGCCTGGAGTTCGCAGTACTACGAGCAGTACTTC. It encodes CAWSSQYYEQYF. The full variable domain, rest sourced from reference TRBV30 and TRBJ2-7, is SQTIHQWPATLVQPVGSPLSLECTVEGTSNPNLYWYRQAAGRGLQLLFYSVGIGQISSEVPQNLSASRPQDRQFILSSKKLLLSDSGFYLCAWSSQYYEQYFGPGTRLTVT.

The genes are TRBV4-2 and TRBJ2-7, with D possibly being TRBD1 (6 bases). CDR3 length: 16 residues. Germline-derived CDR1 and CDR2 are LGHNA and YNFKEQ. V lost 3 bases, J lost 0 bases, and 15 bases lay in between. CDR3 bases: TGTGCCAGCAGCCACCCACAGGGTAAGAGCTCCTACGAGCAGTACTTC. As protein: CASSHPQGKSSYEQYF.

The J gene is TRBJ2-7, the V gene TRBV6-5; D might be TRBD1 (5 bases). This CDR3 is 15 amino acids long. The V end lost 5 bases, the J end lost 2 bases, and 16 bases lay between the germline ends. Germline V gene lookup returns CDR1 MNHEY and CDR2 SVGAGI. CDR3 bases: TGTGCCAGCAGTAAGACAGCTTTAGAACCCTACGAGCAGTACTTC. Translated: CASSKTALEPYEQYF.

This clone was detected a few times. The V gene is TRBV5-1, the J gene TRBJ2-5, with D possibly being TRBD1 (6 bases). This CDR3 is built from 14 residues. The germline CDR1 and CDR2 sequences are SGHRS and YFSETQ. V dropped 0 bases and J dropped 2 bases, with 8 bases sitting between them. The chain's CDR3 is CASSLGTAQETQYF. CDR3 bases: TGCGCCAGCAGCTTGGGGACAGCTCAAGAGACCCAGTACTTC.

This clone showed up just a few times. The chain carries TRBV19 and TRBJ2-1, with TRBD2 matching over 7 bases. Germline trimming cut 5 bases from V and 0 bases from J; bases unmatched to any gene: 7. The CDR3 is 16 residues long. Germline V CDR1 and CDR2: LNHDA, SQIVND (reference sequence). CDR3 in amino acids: CASSGGDSSSYNEQFF. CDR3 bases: TGTGCCAGTAGTGGGGGGGACTCGAGCTCCTACAATGAGCAGTTCTTC.

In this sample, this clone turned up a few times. DNA of the CDR3: TGTGCCAGTAGTACGACAGGGTCAGATACGCAGTATTTT. Residues: CASSTTGSDTQYF. This chain links TRBV19 with TRBJ2-3; 7 bases align to TRBD1. J gave up 4 bases and V 4 bases, and 2 bases lay outside the gene matches. The CDR3 has 13 residues. The germline V gene encodes CDR1 LNHDA and CDR2 SQIVND (reference sequence).

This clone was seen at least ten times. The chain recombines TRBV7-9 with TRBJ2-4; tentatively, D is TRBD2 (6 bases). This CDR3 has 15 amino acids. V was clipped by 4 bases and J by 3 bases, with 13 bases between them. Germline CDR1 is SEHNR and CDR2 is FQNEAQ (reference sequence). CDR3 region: CASSSRLEGKNIQYF. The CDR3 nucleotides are TGTGCCAGCAGCTCCCGACTGGAGGGCAAAAACATTCAGTACTTC.

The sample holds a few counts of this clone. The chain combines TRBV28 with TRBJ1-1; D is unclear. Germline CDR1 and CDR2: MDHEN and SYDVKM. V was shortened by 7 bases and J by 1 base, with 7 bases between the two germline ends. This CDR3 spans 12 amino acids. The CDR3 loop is CASMVRNTEAFF. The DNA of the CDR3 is TGTGCCAGCATGGTGAGGAACACTGAAGCTTTCTTT. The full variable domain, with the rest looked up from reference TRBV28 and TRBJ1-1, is DVKVTQSSRYLVKRTGEKVFLECVQDMDHENMFWYRQDPGLGLRLIYFSYDVKMKEKGDIPEGYSVSREKKERFSLILESASTNQTSMYLCASMVRNTEAFFGQGTRLTVV.

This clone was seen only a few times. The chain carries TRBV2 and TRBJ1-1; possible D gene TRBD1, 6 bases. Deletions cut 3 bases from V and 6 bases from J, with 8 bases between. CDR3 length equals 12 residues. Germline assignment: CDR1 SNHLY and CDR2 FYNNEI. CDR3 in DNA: TGTGCCAGCAGTGAGCGGACAGCTGAAGCTTTCTTT. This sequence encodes CASSERTAEAFF.

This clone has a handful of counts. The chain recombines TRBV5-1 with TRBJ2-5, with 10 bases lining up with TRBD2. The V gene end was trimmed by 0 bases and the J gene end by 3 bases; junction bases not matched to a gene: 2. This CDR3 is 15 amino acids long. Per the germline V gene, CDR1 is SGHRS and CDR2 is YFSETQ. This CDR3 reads CASSLVLAGEETQYF. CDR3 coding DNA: TGCGCCAGCAGCTTGGTCCTAGCGGGAGAAGAGACCCAGTACTTC.

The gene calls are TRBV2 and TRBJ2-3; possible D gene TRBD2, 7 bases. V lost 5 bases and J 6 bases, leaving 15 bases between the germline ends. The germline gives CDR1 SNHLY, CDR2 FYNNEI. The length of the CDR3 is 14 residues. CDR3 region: CASSSVTGGDTQYF. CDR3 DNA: TGTGCCAGCAGTTCCGTGACGGGGGGCGATACGCAGTATTTT.

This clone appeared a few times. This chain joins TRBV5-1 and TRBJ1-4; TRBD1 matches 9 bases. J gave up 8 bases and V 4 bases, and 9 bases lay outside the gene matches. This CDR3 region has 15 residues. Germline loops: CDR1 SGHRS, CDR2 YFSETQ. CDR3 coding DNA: TGCGCCAGCAGCCCCGACGGACAGGGGAGAGAAAAACTGTTTTTT. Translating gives CASSPDGQGREKLFF.

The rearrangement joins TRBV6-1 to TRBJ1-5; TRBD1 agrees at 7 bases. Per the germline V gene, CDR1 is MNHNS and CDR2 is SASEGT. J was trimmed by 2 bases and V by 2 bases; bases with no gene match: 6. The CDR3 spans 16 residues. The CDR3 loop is CASSEPPTGRNQPQHF. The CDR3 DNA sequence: TGTGCCAGCAGTGAACCCCCGACAGGGCGCAATCAGCCCCAGCATTTT.

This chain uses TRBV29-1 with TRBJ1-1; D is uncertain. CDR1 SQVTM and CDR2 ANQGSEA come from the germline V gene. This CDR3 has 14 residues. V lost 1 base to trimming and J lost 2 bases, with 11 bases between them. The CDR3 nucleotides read TGCAGCGTTGAAGGGTTACGGTTAAACACTGAAGCTTTCTTT. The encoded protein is CSVEGLRLNTEAFF.

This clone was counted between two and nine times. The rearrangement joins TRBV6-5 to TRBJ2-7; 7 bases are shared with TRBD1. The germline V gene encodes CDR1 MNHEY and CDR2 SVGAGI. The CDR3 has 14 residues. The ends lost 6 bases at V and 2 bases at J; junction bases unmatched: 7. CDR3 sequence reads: CASRRTGDAYEQYF. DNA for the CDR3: TGTGCCAGCAGACGGACAGGTGATGCCTACGAGCAGTACTTC.

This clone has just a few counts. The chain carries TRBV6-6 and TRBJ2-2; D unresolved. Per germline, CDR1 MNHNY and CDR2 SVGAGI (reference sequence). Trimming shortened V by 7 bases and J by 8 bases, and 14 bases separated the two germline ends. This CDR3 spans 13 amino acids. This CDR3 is CASTPSYRGELFF. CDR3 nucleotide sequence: TGTGCCAGCACTCCGTCTTACAGAGGGGAGCTGTTTTTT.

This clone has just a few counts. CDR3 nucleotide sequence: TGTGCCAGCAGACGGACTAGCGGGCCTTCCTACGAGCAGTACTTC. Its translation: CASRRTSGPSYEQYF. This chain connects TRBV28 to TRBJ2-7, with 11 nucleotides matching TRBD2. CDR3 length: 15 residues. The trim removed 6 bases at V and 1 base at J, leaving 5 bases unmatched. Germline loops: CDR1 MDHEN, CDR2 SYDVKM.

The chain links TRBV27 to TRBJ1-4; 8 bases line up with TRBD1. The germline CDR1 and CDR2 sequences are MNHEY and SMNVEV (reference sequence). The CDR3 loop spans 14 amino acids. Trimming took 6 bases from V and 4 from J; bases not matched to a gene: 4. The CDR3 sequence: CASRLTGGNEKLFF. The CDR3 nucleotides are TGTGCCAGCAGATTAACAGGGGGTAATGAAAAACTGTTTTTT.